This entry is about one TCR beta chain. TCRdb recomputed calls from the reads with MiXCR, one row per CDR3 protein. The repertoire has around 530,000 distinct CDR3 sequences, more than 25% of them found once; the top ten carry about 13%. CDR3 size: 14 residues. The germline V and J ends were trimmed by 4 bases and 1 base, with 10 bases remaining between them. In germline, CDR1 is SGHTA, CDR2 FQGNSA. This record belongs to a study of T cell repertoires in cytomegalovirus infection. This receptor was obtained from a human donor in good health (CMV status not recorded). Some clones in this sample may be carry-over from other donors' samples. This sequence joins TRBV7-2 and TRBJ1-2; no clear D. What was sequenced was PBMCs. The CDR3 spells CASSSGSGNYGYTF. The CDR3 coding sequence is TGTGCCAGCAGCTCGGGATCCGGTAACTATGGCTACACCTTC.